This TCR beta chain was retrieved from a study of regulatory T cells in long-lasting Graves disease. Regarding the study as a whole: Accuracy was perhaps lowered by the small sample size. TCR diversity was lower in persistent Graves' patients (versus newly diagnosed ones). Persistent disease exhibited a predilection for TRBV28, TRBJ1-2 and TRBJ2-5.

Time point reported: newly diagnosed GD, antithyroid drugs for less than 3 months. Preparation of the TCR library used RNA extracted from PBMCs. American Thyroid Association guidelines were used to diagnose Graves' disease. In germline, CDR1 is MGHRA, CDR2 YSYEKL. V was pared by 4 bases and J by 4 bases, with 13 bases between. The CDR3 totals 14 residues. Regarding this clonotype: Antigen specificity is unknown.

iRepertoire HTBI primers and Arm-PCR of CDR3 regions built TCR beta libraries. TCRdb ran MiXCR on the multiplex PCR reads and lists one entry per CDR3 protein. The sample consists of approximately 310,000 distinct CDR3 sequences, about 18% of them appearing once. This clonotype was obtained from a female donor with Graves disease. The rearrangement uses TRBV4-1 and TRBJ1-1; D possibly corresponds to TRBD1 (5 bases). The specimen comprised peripheral blood mononuclear cells (PBMCs), sampled at new diagnosis, from a patient treated with antithyroid drugs. CDR3 nucleotide sequence: TGCGCCAGCAGCCGTATACAGGAGGCCACTGAAGCTTTCTTT. It specifies CASSRIQEATEAFF.